This TCR beta chain was sequenced for a study of shared clonotypes between healthy human individuals. In the study's own analysis: ImmunoSEQ junction-only sequences lacked quality scores, so their filtering differed. Clones were read by immunoSEQ multiplex PCR, and TCRdb kept only the in-frame ones, dropping some. D and trimming come from the DNA, and the V and J calls and clone size come from that table. The repertoire consists of 2,500,000 or so clones, with around 90% occurring once and the leading ten covering more than 0.12%. Overall study findings and caveats: Around 5% of naive CD4 clonotypes were common to several donors.

Germline V gene lookup returns CDR1 GTSNPN and CDR2 SVGIG (reference sequence). Trimming removed 3 bases at V and 5 bases at J, with 8 bases between. This CDR3 region has 12 residues. Concerning this clone: Its antigen is as yet unknown.

The sample was naive CD4+ T cells sorted from blood. The sample's subset: CD45RA+ positively selected. V usage is TRBV30 and J usage is TRBJ2-1; no reliable D call. This receptor was obtained from a man aged 18 to 29 in good health. The CDR3 bases are TGTGCCTGGAGCCCTAGTAACAATGAGCAGTTCTTC. It encodes CAWSPSNNEQFF.